This T cell receptor (beta chain) was documented in a study of blood T cells in healthy people across ages. PCR was performed a second time for about 7 to 12 cycles using a sample-barcoded 5' primer and a J-beta primer mix. Per sample, CDR3-containing paired-end reads numbered at least 2.5 million. TCRdb re-called the 5' RACE reads with MiXCR, one entry per CDR3 protein. The sample records about 2 million distinct CDR3 sequences, about 50% being singletons. Study conclusions and caveats: It was not possible, with unsorted PBMCs, to conclusively compare naive and antigen-experienced cells. Per million T cells, TCR beta diversity dropped roughly linearly as age increased.

This clonotype was recorded a few times. Its matching antigen is unknown. The CDR3 has 15 residues. After removal of 6 bases from V and 1 base from J, the junction contained 12 bases not matched to a gene. Looked up from germline, CDR1 is SQVTM and CDR2 is ANQGSEA. Material: blood. The TCR was taken from a woman in her thirties or forties in good health. V usage is TRBV29-1 and J usage is TRBJ2-7, with 7 positions matching TRBD2. CDR3 in amino acids: CSVTPSLAVSYEQYF. The CDR3 nucleotides are TGCAGCGTGACACCCTCTCTAGCGGTATCCTACGAGCAGTACTTC.